What follows describes a single TCR beta chain. Its antigen is currently not known. No clone much larger than this one lies a single base away; base qualities are absent. The entry originates in a study of cytomegalovirus exposure and HLA in healthy donors (dated by TCRdb to the late 2010s). The study in broad terms: In an earlier analysis of under 600 of the donors, approximately 300 Gb of sequence data and about 110 million unique TCR beta sequences from 150 million to 200 million T cells were reported. Both class I and class II loci were covered by HLA typing, at four-digit resolution. The genetic ancestry cluster associated with self-reported Caucasian donors included 81% of the approximately 400 genotyped donors. Among 398 genotyped donors of the cohort, an average of around 250,000 unique TCR beta nucleotide sequences was sequenced per donor, of which approximately 19% were non-productive. Alongside the repertoire data, information on donor age, sex, ethnicity and CMV serostatus was compiled. The number of donors typed differed by locus, with about 620-630 for A, B, C, DRB1 and DQB1, more than 500 for DQA1, over 600 for DPA1, and 472 for DPB1. In an earlier analysis of roughly 580 of the donors, high-throughput TCR beta sequencing was used to judge whether each TCR beta V gene segment behaved as functional or pseudogenic. Rather than drawing on any new phenotypic data, the later analysis identified candidate immune exposures from TCR beta sequences and the way those sequences occurred across donors. To study patterns of TCR occurrence, a later analysis re-analyzed previously published TCR beta repertoires from just over 650 donors and added high-resolution HLA genotyping. The study aimed to test whether signatures of past pathogen exposure could be identified by cataloging public T cell receptors. Besides the first cohort of 500 to 700 subjects, a separate validation cohort made up of roughly 130 different subjects was used. High-throughput TCR immunosequencing, statistical association of individual TCRs with disease status, and machine learning were combined to predict cytomegalovirus infection status. Genome-wide SNP genotypes for about three fifths of the roughly 700 donors were used in a later genetic analysis, which treated that subset as a discovery cohort. The T cell repertoires of some 700 subjects were profiled by immunosequencing and related to cytomegalovirus serostatus. Every repertoire in the discovery cohort had been generated on one and the same sequencing platform. Approximately 310 gigabases of sequencing data and approximately 85 million unique TCR sequences were included in an early release covering about 700 HLA-typed donors. Because of strong linkage in the cohort, a handful of DR-DQ haplotypes were treated as single units for association and clustering.

The cohort comprised several hundred healthy bone marrow donors. All cohort members were sampled while nominally healthy, although unrecorded immune exposures were likely present. The donor was CMV seronegative and belonged to the group of 350 to 400 seronegative cohort members. A peripheral blood sample was collected from each donor, and TCR beta sequencing was performed on peripheral blood mononuclear cells. The Qiagen DNeasy Blood Extraction Kit was used to extract genomic DNA from the blood cell samples. The research as a whole found: Several of the top co-occurrence clusters appeared to be linked to parvovirus B19, influenza, CMV and Epstein-Barr virus, according to a later analysis. A later analysis found that TCR association rates varied across HLA loci, with DRB1 alleles showing the most associated TCRs and HLA-C alleles the fewest. Because HLA typing was missing for some donors at each locus, association tests included only the typed subset. A few of the identified cytomegalovirus-associated TCR beta chains were confirmed in vitro to be specific for cytomegalovirus antigens. A cluster of highly shared sequence variants was judged likely to represent a technical artifact of the sequencing pipeline. Roughly uniform sequencing depth across donors was assumed in presence/absence analyses, although this assumption may not hold. CMV serostatus was the only immune exposure information available for the cohort. Correlated functional status among segregating V segments might reflect linkage disequilibrium, but an unknown experimental factor could not be ruled out. A later analysis found that HLA-associated TCR beta chains were more clonally expanded and had lower generation probabilities than equally common non-associated chains. When HLA alleles, especially DR and DQ, strongly co-occurred, TCR associations were difficult to assign to individual alleles. A further reported finding was that TCR beta sequences accurately predicted the HLA-A and HLA-B alleles for most subjects in the first cohort. A later analysis associated 16,951 TCR beta sequences with specific HLA alleles at a false discovery rate of 0.05. In a later genetic analysis, a missense DCLRE1C variant was associated with V-gene and J-gene trimming of TCR beta chains, and the association was replicated in an independent cohort. While some public TCRs were present in many individuals, most TCR sequences turned up only very rarely across donors. The classifier was reported to diagnose cytomegalovirus status with high specificity and sensitivity in both the original and validation cohorts. A later analysis found that most CMV-associated TCR beta chains appeared HLA-restricted, with HLA associations seemingly driven largely by CMV exposure. Roughly 15 rarely observed V segments, including chromosome 9 orphons, were excluded from the earlier analysis of almost 600 of the donors because counts were too low. In an earlier analysis of about 540 of the donors, most TCR beta V segments were observed in productive rearrangements about 90% or about 30% of the time, broadly matching IMGT annotations. It was suggested by the authors that the approach could potentially be generalized to other disease states and immunological phenotypes. According to a later genetic analysis, donors in an Asian-associated ancestry cluster had fewer N-insertions in productive TCRs than the approximately 630-donor mean. The study listed 150 to 200 TCR beta chains as associated with cytomegalovirus. Only TCR beta chains were sequenced in this cohort, and the absence of alpha or paired-chain data limited detectable features.

Receptor amplification or capture employed the immunoSEQ multiplex PCR assay. A mixture of 60 forward primers for TCR Vbeta segments and 13 reverse primers for TCR Jbeta segments was used in the multiplex PCR. A multiplex PCR assay on genomic DNA amplified the CDR3 region of rearranged TCR beta genes. On the Illumina HiSeq System, the amplified TCR beta libraries were sequenced as 87-base-pair reads. On the study's bioinformatics: In a later analysis, roughly 80 million unique TCR beta chains were counted across the 666 repertoires, and some 10 million of these chains were shared by at least two donors. Raw reads were error-corrected and collapsed into unique sequences with a nearest-neighbor algorithm that merged closely related sequences to remove PCR and sequencing errors. V, D and J gene segments were assigned by aligning CDR3 sequences to IMGT reference sequences. For a sequence to be retained, at least a six-nucleotide match to both a V gene segment and a J gene segment was required. Rearrangements were classified as productive when the CDR3 lacked stop codons and remained in frame with V and J, and all other rearrangements were classified as non-productive. CDR3 was defined according to IMGT convention as the region running from the second conserved V-encoded cysteine to the conserved J-encoded phenylalanine. Sequences without an unambiguous match to a single V gene segment were excluded from the earlier analysis of several hundred of the donors. In an earlier analysis of approximately 550 of the donors, V segments were called functional above 56.7% productive rearrangements and were called segregating when the between-donor standard deviation exceeded 5%. A statistical classification framework was developed to diagnose cytomegalovirus status using the catalog of TCR beta chain sequences. In a later analysis, V and J genes were assigned by comparing TCR nucleotide sequences against IMGT/GENE-DB human TR gene sequences. Using the TCRdist pipeline, a later analysis assigned CDR3 sequences along with most-parsimonious VDJ recombination scenarios. In a later analysis, each TCR beta chain was defined by its CDR3 amino acid sequence together with its V-gene family, and reads without a unique V-gene family were excluded. In a later analysis, 450 to 600 highly shared, low-generation-probability nucleotide sequences were removed to address suspected cross-contamination and a sequencing artifact. In a later analysis, a clonal expansion index was calculated for each public chain from normalized within-repertoire ranks of inferred template counts. Generation probabilities in a later analysis came from a VDJ recombination model fitted to out-of-frame rearrangements, and those results were checked against IGoR. In a later analysis, hypergeometric tests were used to score TCR-TCR, TCR-HLA and TCR-CMV co-occurrence, with a repertoire-size bias correction applied to TCR pairs. A later analysis estimated false discovery rates by permuting HLA or CMV assignments 20 times. In a later analysis, co-occurring TCRs were grouped with DBSCAN, and TCRdist sequence similarity was added when clustering was performed within HLA-allele-positive subsets. Repertoires with fewer than 30,000 or more than 120,000 public chains were left out of co-occurrence clustering, as were about 5 repertoires with anomalous nucleotide sharing. TCRdb obtained this table from immuneACCESS and retained in-frame rearrangements with V and J assigned. These tables miss some clones; where compared with another copy, unresolved V genes account for less than half of the shortfall, and the remainder is unexplained. V and J calls and clone size follow that table, whereas D and trimming were derived from the DNA. The sample profile shows more than 100,000 clones; 77% of them were found once. 1.1% to 1.5% of the sample is held by the ten biggest clonotypes.

Sequencing was carried out using PBMCs. This receptor was identified in a middle-aged woman in good health and CMV-seronegative.

Here is the DNA: TGTGCCCTCGGAGGGGAAGGAAACACCATATATTTT. Translated, this gives CALGGEGNTIYF. The chain is made from TRBV10-3 and TRBJ1-3, and possibly TRBD1, on 5 matching bases. Trimming removed 11 bases from V and 4 bases from J, leaving 12 bases between the germline ends. Including the terminal cysteine and phenylalanine, the CDR3 comprises 12 residues. The retained sequence is limited to the CDR3, 36 bases, with the frame set at the first base. CDR1 is given as ENHRY and CDR2 as SYGVKD, both from the germline V gene.